This paragraph reports one TCR beta chain. Unique molecular identifiers were in the cDNA, with template-switch universal primer binding. MiXCR, run by TCRdb on the 5' RACE reads, gives a single entry per CDR3 protein. The sample has fewer than 650,000 distinct CDR3 sequences, 7.1% seen once. These data belong to a study of identical twins. Trimming cost V 3 bases and J 1 base, with 9 bases left between them. The CDR3 covers 13 residues. Germline V CDR1 and CDR2: DFQATT, SNEGSKA (reference sequence). These data were also reused for a study on yellow fever vaccine responses in identical twins.

Sequences were obtained from PBMCs. This sequence originates from a woman aged 18-30 years in good health. The genes are TRBV20-1 and TRBJ1-1, with no clear D. The CDR3 nucleotides are TGCAGTGCTAGGGTTCAGCAGAACACTGAAGCTTTCTTT. Translated, it gives CSARVQQNTEAFF.